One sample yielded the 24 T cell receptor beta chains listed below, sequenced in a study of blood T cell repertoires in COVID-19. Here immunoSEQ multiplex PCR was the method, and the copy in TCRdb shows in-frame clones only, minus some. The sample records approximately 130,000 clones, approximately 82% being singletons. Specimen: peripheral blood. These receptors were collected from a man in his forties with active or convalescent COVID-19.

This clone occurred once. V usage is TRBV9 and J usage is TRBJ2-5; TRBD2 might be the D (6 bases). Germline assignment: CDR1 SGDLS and CDR2 YYNGEE. Trimming removed 6 bases from V and 4 bases from J, with 13 bases in between. The CDR3 is made up of 13 amino acids. CDR3 bases: TGTGCCAGCACCGGAGCCGGGGGAGAGACCCAGTACTTC. Amino acids: CASTGAGGETQYF. The complete variable domain, with remaining parts taken from reference TRBV9 and TRBJ2-5, reads DSGVTQTPKHLITATGQRVTLRCSPRSGDLSVYWYQQSLDQGLQFLIQYYNGEERAKGNILERFSAQQFPDLHSELNLSSLELGDSALYFCASTGAGGETQYFGPGTRLLVL.

The chain carries TRBV3-1 (or the pseudogene TRBV3-2) and TRBJ2-2; 9 bases match TRBD1. This CDR3 contains 14 residues. V dropped 8 bases and J dropped 5; count of bases not matched to a gene: 6. Looked up from germline, CDR1 is LGHDT and CDR2 is YNNKEL (reference sequence). The CDR3 region has the DNA TGTGCCAGCGGTTGGACAGGGGATACCGGGGAGCTGTTTTTT. Protein product: CASGWTGDTGELFF.

The chain has TRBV10-3 and TRBJ2-2; TRBD1 aligns across 9 bases. The CDR3 is 14 residues long. The germline V gene has CDR1 ENHRY and CDR2 SYGVKD. V was pared by 8 bases and J by 6 bases, with 7 bases of the junction left unmatched. CDR3 sequence (DNA): TGTGCCATCCGGACAGGGGTTTTTCCCGGGGAGCTGTTTTTT. Amino acid sequence: CAIRTGVFPGELFF.

The chain couples TRBV30 to TRBJ1-4; D is possibly TRBD1 (6 bases). Between the trimmed V and J ends, which lost 2 bases and 3 bases, there was a span of 16 bases. Germline V gives CDR1 GTSNPN, CDR2 SVGIG (reference sequence). This CDR3 has 16 amino acids. CDR3 amino acids: CAWSPSRQVANEKLFF. The CDR3 DNA reads as TGTGCCTGGAGTCCCAGTCGACAGGTGGCTAATGAAAAACTGTTTTTT. Supplemented by reference TRBV30 and TRBJ1-4, the full variable domain reads SQTIHQWPATLVQPVGSPLSLECTVEGTSNPNLYWYRQAAGRGLQLLFYSVGIGQISSEVPQNLSASRPQDRQFILSSKKLLLSDSGFYLCAWSPSRQVANEKLFFGSGTQLSVL.

The gene calls are TRBV6-5 and TRBJ2-7, with 7 positions matching TRBD1. The CDR3 is made up of 14 amino acids. Germline lookup yields CDR1 MNHEY and CDR2 SVGAGI. With 5 bases clipped from V and 1 base from J, the junction kept 5 bases outside the gene matches. The CDR3 DNA sequence: TGTGCCAGCAGTCGACAGGGATGGTCCTACGAGCAGTACTTC. Encoded protein: CASSRQGWSYEQYF.

The chain recombines TRBV6-5 with TRBJ2-7; TRBD2 might be the D (6 bases). CDR1 is MNHEY and CDR2 is SVGAGI in the germline V gene. The ends were cut back, 8 bases at V and 3 bases at J, with 14 bases in the middle. The CDR3 is 13 amino acids. CDR3 nucleotides: TGTGCCAGCGCTCCGGGACTTCTCTACGAGCAGTACTTC. Protein product: CASAPGLLYEQYF.

The J gene is TRBJ2-7, the V gene TRBV27, with a tentative D call TRBD1 (5 bases). V was pared by 6 bases and J by 2 bases, with 20 bases between. CDR1 is MNHEY and CDR2 is SMNVEV in the germline V gene (reference sequence). CDR3 length: 16 residues. CDR3: CASSPTLTAPTYEQYF. CDR3 in DNA: TGTGCCAGCAGCCCCACCCTGACAGCTCCAACCTACGAGCAGTACTTC.

This chain uses TRBV3-1 (or the pseudogene TRBV3-2) with TRBJ1-2; D is possibly TRBD1 (5 bases). V lost 0 bases, J lost 8 bases, and 7 bases lay in between. Germline CDR1 and CDR2: LGHDT and YNNKEL (reference sequence). This CDR3 has 12 amino acids. As DNA, the CDR3 is TGTGCCAGCAGCCAAGACAGGGTCGGCTACACCTTC. Translating it yields CASSQDRVGYTF.

Notes on this clone: An end of the junction differs from the germline gene, which may be a read error. The chain couples TRBV18 to TRBJ2-5; no definite D call. Germline CDR1 is KGHSH and CDR2 is LQKENI. The CDR3 totals 11 residues. CDR3 in DNA: TGTGCCAGCTCACACTCATCCCAGGTCGACTTC. Translated, it gives CASSHSSQVDF.

The chain carries TRBV27 and TRBJ1-1; 8 bases line up with TRBD1. Germline assignment: CDR1 MNHEY and CDR2 SMNVEV (reference sequence). J lost 1 base, V lost 3 bases, and 10 bases had no gene match. The CDR3 consists of 17 residues. Here the CDR3 reads CASSFKGQAGTNTEAFF. Written as DNA, the CDR3 is TGTGCCAGCAGTTTCAAGGGACAGGCGGGTACGAACACTGAAGCTTTCTTT.

Concerning this clone itself: Within the sample, other DNA sequences also encode this same CDR3. The V gene is TRBV5-1, the J gene TRBJ1-4, with unresolved D. V gave up 0 bases and J gave up 5 bases, with 8 bases separating them. This CDR3 has 14 residues. CDR1 is SGHRS, CDR2 YFSETQ, per germline. CDR3: CASSLEGGNEKLFF. CDR3 sequence (DNA): TGCGCCAGCAGCTTGGAAGGCGGGAATGAAAAACTGTTTTTT.

J is TRBJ2-2 and V is TRBV5-1, with D possibly matching TRBD1 (6 bases). This CDR3 is built from 15 residues. Germline CDR1 reads SGHRS; CDR2 reads YFSETQ. V dropped 2 bases and J dropped 5 bases, with 13 bases sitting between them. The CDR3 region has the DNA TGCGCCAGCAGCTTTGGCAGGGGTAATACCGGGGAGCTGTTTTTT. It yields the protein CASSFGRGNTGELFF.

This sequence joins TRBV6-5 and TRBJ1-6, with a tentative D call TRBD1 (5 bases). V lost 2 bases and J 14 bases, leaving 13 bases between the germline ends. Germline V CDR1 and CDR2: MNHEY, SVGAGI. The CDR3 contains 13 residues. Here the CDR3 reads CASSYPQGAALHF. The DNA of the CDR3 is TGTGCCAGCAGTTACCCCCAAGGGGCTGCCCTCCACTTT.

DNA for the CDR3: TGTGCCAGCAGCCAAGCAGGGGTCACTGAAGCTTTCTTT. This translates into CASSQAGVTEAFF. This chain links TRBV6-5 with TRBJ1-1; a weak D match, TRBD1 (6 bases). Germline values: CDR1 MNHEY, CDR2 SVGAGI. The CDR3 contains 13 residues. Trimming left V 6 bases short and J 4 bases short, with 12 bases between.

The V and J genes are TRBV15 and TRBJ2-7; TRBD2 matches at 12 bases. The germline V gene has CDR1 LNHNV and CDR2 YYDKDF (reference sequence). Trimming removed 8 bases from V and 0 bases from J; junction bases left unmatched: 5. The CDR3 has 15 amino acids. In DNA, the CDR3 is TGTGCCACCGCTAGCGGGGGGGACCCCTCCTACGAGCAGTACTTC. Its protein product is CATASGGDPSYEQYF.

The chain combines TRBV1 with TRBJ2-1; TRBD2, the table's D call, was not compared with the DNA. TRBV1 is deemed a pseudogene. The CDR3 has 16 amino acids. The CDR3 region has the DNA TGCACCAGCAGCCTAGCCGGGACTAGCGCTAACAATGAGCAGTTCTTC. Translating it yields CTSSLAGTSANNEQFF.

The J gene is TRBJ2-5, the V gene TRBV2; no clear D. V was pared by 6 bases and J by 2 bases, with 4 bases between. The CDR3 is 11 residues long. The germline V gene has CDR1 SNHLY and CDR2 FYNNEI. The CDR3 DNA reads as TGTGCCAGCAGGCTACAAGAGACCCAGTACTTC. Residues: CASRLQETQYF.

The chain joins TRBV2 to TRBJ1-2; TRBD1 agrees at 8 bases. This CDR3 spans 15 amino acids. From germline, CDR1 is SNHLY and CDR2 FYNNEI. Trimming removed 3 bases from V and 2 bases from J; junction bases left unmatched: 5. The CDR3 here is CASSEVGQVNYGYTF. CDR3 bases: TGTGCCAGCAGTGAGGTGGGACAGGTAAACTATGGCTACACCTTC.

The chain employs TRBV10-3 and TRBJ1-3, with TRBD1 identical over 8 bases. CDR1 and CDR2 (germline): ENHRY, SYGVKD. CDR3 size: 16 residues. Trimming took 3 bases from V and 1 from J; bases not matched to a gene: 5. CDR3 DNA: TGTGCCATCAGTGAAGACAGGGGTAGATCTGGAAACACCATATATTTT. Residues: CAISEDRGRSGNTIYF.

This chain joins TRBV27 and TRBJ2-3; TRBD1 might be the D (5 bases). The CDR3 is 15 amino acids. Germline CDR1 and CDR2: MNHEY and SMNVEV (reference sequence). The V and J ends lost 0 bases and 5 bases respectively, with 12 bases between them. CDR3 in amino acids: CASSLSRPGIDTQYF. The CDR3, as DNA: TGTGCCAGCAGTTTATCGAGACCAGGGATAGATACGCAGTATTTT.

This clone was found a few times. DNA for the CDR3: TGTGCCAGCAGCCTGGGGGGGGGACTAGCGGAAGATACGCAGTATTTT. This sequence encodes CASSLGGGLAEDTQYF. The V and J genes are TRBV2 and TRBJ2-3; TRBD2 aligns across 11 bases. Germline lookup yields CDR1 SNHLY and CDR2 FYNNEI. Trimming cost V 6 bases and J 5 bases; bases outside gene matches: 10. This CDR3 comprises 16 residues.

This sequence joins TRBV19 and TRBJ1-2; D unresolved. Deletions cut 8 bases from V and 4 bases from J, with 8 bases between. Germline assignment: CDR1 LNHDA and CDR2 SQIVND (reference sequence). This CDR3 region has 11 residues. Here the CDR3 reads CASWAVYGYTF. As DNA, the CDR3 is TGTGCCAGTTGGGCAGTCTATGGCTACACCTTC.

This rearrangement joins TRBV7-2 to TRBJ2-7, with D perhaps matching TRBD2 (5 bases). Germline V lookup: CDR1 SGHTA, CDR2 FQGNSA. Trimming removed 0 bases at V and 12 bases at J, with 24 bases between. The CDR3 sequence is 16 residues long. CDR3 nucleotide sequence: TGTGCCAGCAGCTTAGCCTTACCCCCGGGGAACCGAGGCCCGTACTTC. Protein: CASSLALPPGNRGPYF.

This chain connects TRBV18 to TRBJ1-1; possibly TRBD1 for D (5 bases). Looked up from germline, CDR1 is KGHSH and CDR2 is LQKENI. V dropped 3 bases and J dropped 6 bases, with 5 bases sitting between them. The CDR3 length is 11 residues. CDR3 sequence (DNA): TGTGCCAGCTCACCGGGGCCTGAAGCTTTCTTT. Translation: CASSPGPEAFF.